This is a list of T cell receptor beta chains from one sample in a study of cytomegalovirus exposure and HLA in healthy donors. The table came from immunoSEQ multiplex PCR; TCRdb's copy has only in-frame clones and leaves some out. In the table there are approximately 100,000 clones, roughly 76% of which are singletons. Material: PBMCs. The receptors shown here come from a woman aged 50 to 65 in good health and CMV-seropositive. The CDR3 runs from the conserved cysteine through the conserved F or W. Each record gives: V gene, D gene, J gene, clone size, CDR3 protein, CDR3 DNA. D genes are given only for firm matches. Size tells how often a clone was seen (once, few, many) or the class of an expanded clone, and some rows leave it out.

TRBV29-1	.	TRBJ1-4	.	CSARFNEKLFF	TGCAGCGCTAGGTTTAATGAAAAACTGTTTTTT
TRBV19	.	TRBJ2-1	.	CASSPWGLINQDEQFF	TGTGCCAGTAGTCCGTGGGGACTCATAAACCAGGATGAGCAGTTCTTC
TRBV28	TRBD1	TRBJ1-6	.	CASSFSGGNSPLHF	TGTGCCAGCAGTTTTTCAGGGGGAAATTCACCCCTCCACTTT
TRBV27	TRBD1	TRBJ1-1	.	CASSWTGTGKTEAFF	TGTGCCAGCAGTTGGACGGGGACAGGGAAGACTGAAGCTTTCTTT
TRBV11-2	TRBD2	TRBJ2-3	.	CASSETSGGPTDTQYF	TGTGCCAGCAGCGAAACTAGCGGGGGACCCACAGATACGCAGTATTTT
TRBV19	.	TRBJ2-2	.	CASSPTAANTGELFF	TGTGCCAGTAGTCCAACAGCAGCGAACACCGGGGAGCTGTTTTTT
TRBV5-4	.	TRBJ2-6	.	CASSLPHRANVLTF	TGTGCCAGCAGCTTGCCACACCGGGCCAACGTCCTGACTTTC
TRBV19	.	TRBJ2-7	.	CASSTTFQGSRSSYEQYF	TGTGCCAGTAGTACTACCTTTCAGGGGTCCAGGAGCTCCTACGAGCAGTACTTC
TRBV27	.	TRBJ1-2	.	CASRGYGSYGYTF	TGTGCCAGCAGGGGCTACGGTTCGTATGGCTACACCTTC
TRBV19	TRBD1	TRBJ2-5	.	CASSSRQGGAWETQYF	TGTGCCAGTAGTTCTAGACAGGGGGGGGCTTGGGAGACCCAGTACTTC
TRBV7-2	.	TRBJ2-7	.	CASSPPGGEQYF	TGTGCCAGCAGCCCCCCGGGTGGCGAGCAGTACTTC
TRBV6-1	.	TRBJ1-1	.	CASSERRGTEAFF	TGTGCCAGCAGTGAAAGAAGGGGGACTGAAGCTTTCTTT
TRBV6-1	TRBD2	TRBJ2-7	.	CASSEQGGVGDEQYF	TGTGCCAGCAGTGAACAGGGAGGGGTGGGGGACGAGCAGTACTTC
TRBV6-5	TRBD1	TRBJ2-7	.	CASSPDRLYYEQYF	TGTGCCAGCAGTCCGGACAGGCTATACTACGAGCAGTACTTC
TRBV7-9	TRBD1	TRBJ1-6	few	CSSSLGQGGNSPLHF	TGTTCCAGCAGCTTGGGACAGGGTGGTAATTCACCCCTCCACTTT
TRBV5-1	TRBD2	TRBJ2-2	.	CASRIGGDTGELFF	TGCGCCAGCAGAATTGGGGGGGACACCGGGGAGCTGTTTTTT
TRBV5-6	.	TRBJ1-5	.	CASSLLIARDTNQPQHF	TGTGCCAGCAGCTTGTTGATAGCCCGGGACACTAATCAGCCCCAGCATTTT
TRBV7-9	.	TRBJ1-2	.	CASSFAGTNYGYTF	TGTGCCAGCAGCTTCGCAGGCACAAACTATGGCTACACCTTC
TRBV10-3	TRBD1	TRBJ1-5	.	CAISESGGPNQPQHF	TGTGCCATCAGTGAGTCAGGGGGCCCAAATCAGCCCCAGCATTTT
TRBV4-1	TRBD2	TRBJ2-3	.	CASSPRLAGGIYTDTQYF	TGCGCCAGCAGCCCCCGCCTAGCGGGGGGGATATACACAGATACGCAGTATTTT
TRBV6-6	TRBD2	TRBJ2-2	.	CASSSSGGAAGELFF	TGTGCCAGCAGCTCTAGCGGGGGGGCTGCCGGGGAGCTGTTTTTT
TRBV7-9	TRBD1	TRBJ1-4	.	CASSSTWTGQREKLFF	TGTGCCAGCAGCTCAACCTGGACAGGGCAGAGGGAAAAACTGTTTTTT
TRBV28	.	TRBJ2-7	.	CASSRAGGVPYEQYF	TGTGCCAGCAGCCGCGCGGGCGGTGTACCCTACGAGCAGTACTTC
TRBV7-9	TRBD1	TRBJ1-2	once	CASSYRDRDDGYTF	TGTGCCAGCAGCTACCGGGACAGGGACGATGGCTACACCTTC
TRBV10-3	TRBD1	TRBJ1-4	.	CAISLGQGGEKLFF	TGTGCCATCAGCCTGGGACAGGGCGGAGAAAAACTGTTTTTT
TRBV7-3	.	TRBJ1-1	.	CASSPTGEVTEAFF	TGTGCCAGCAGTCCTACCGGGGAAGTCACTGAAGCTTTCTTT
TRBV7-9	TRBD1	TRBJ1-2	.	CASSAGQGYGYTF	TGTGCCAGCAGCGCCGGACAGGGCTATGGCTACACCTTC
TRBV6-6	TRBD1	TRBJ1-2	few	CASSHTDRVYGYTF	TGTGCCAGCAGTCACACGGACAGGGTCTATGGCTACACCTTC
TRBV7-2	.	TRBJ1-2	.	CASSLAWISSGGYTF	TGTGCCAGCAGCTTAGCTTGGATCTCATCGGGGGGCTACACCTTC
TRBV19	TRBD2	TRBJ2-7	.	CASSIDRLAGDHEQYF	TGTGCCAGTAGTATAGATCGGCTAGCGGGGGACCACGAGCAGTACTTC
TRBV7-9	.	TRBJ1-5	.	CASGTGGGRVHQPQHF	TGTGCCAGCGGAACTGGGGGAGGGAGGGTCCATCAGCCCCAGCATTTT
TRBV7-8	.	TRBJ1-1	.	CASSWYTGTLTMNTEAFF	TGTGCCAGCAGCTGGTACACCGGGACATTGACCATGAACACTGAAGCTTTCTTT
TRBV9	TRBD1	TRBJ1-2	.	CASSVGTGFNGYTF	TGTGCCAGCAGCGTCGGGACAGGGTTTAATGGCTACACCTTC
TRBV6-1	TRBD1	TRBJ1-5	.	CASSESGGRQPQHF	TGTGCCAGCAGTGAGTCAGGGGGGCGTCAGCCCCAGCATTTT
TRBV27	.	TRBJ2-5	.	CASSLHYQETQYF	TGTGCCAGCAGTTTACACTACCAAGAGACCCAGTACTTC
TRBV9	TRBD1	TRBJ2-5	.	CASSEWGQEETQYF	TGTGCCAGCAGCGAGTGGGGACAGGAAGAGACCCAGTACTTC
TRBV15	.	TRBJ1-1	once	CATSRGTRSQGLNTEAFF	TGTGCCACCAGCAGAGGGACGAGGTCACAGGGATTGAACACTGAAGCTTTCTTT
TRBV7-3	.	TRBJ1-2	.	CASSLYASRMIF	TGTGCCAGCAGCTTATACGCCTCCAGGATGATCTTC
TRBV13	.	TRBJ2-7	.	CASSSGIRGEQYF	TGTGCCAGCAGTTCCGGGATCAGGGGCGAGCAGTACTTC
TRBV30	TRBD1	TRBJ1-6	few	CAWTPPQTGVYNSPLHF	TGTGCCTGGACACCCCCCCAAACAGGGGTCTATAATTCACCCCTCCACTTT
TRBV6-6	.	TRBJ2-7	few	CASSFRWGEPSYEQYF	TGTGCCAGCAGTTTCAGATGGGGGGAGCCCTCCTACGAGCAGTACTTC
TRBV6-6	TRBD2	TRBJ2-3	.	CASSPSGGASDTQYF	TGTGCCAGCAGCCCTAGCGGGGGGGCCTCAGATACGCAGTATTTT
TRBV11-2	.	TRBJ1-4	.	CASSSGMGSIRGEKLFF	TGTGCCAGCAGTTCCGGAATGGGGAGCATCCGAGGGGAAAAACTGTTTTTT
TRBV5-1	TRBD2	TRBJ2-1	.	CASSPLAVTAGNNEQFF	TGCGCCAGCAGCCCTCTAGCGGTGACCGCCGGGAACAATGAGCAGTTCTTC
TRBV7-2	.	TRBJ1-1	.	CASSLVAGEAFF	TGTGCCAGCAGCTTAGTCGCAGGGGAAGCTTTCTTT
TRBV5-1	TRBD2	TRBJ2-1	.	CASSSLAGSSYNEQFF	TGCGCCAGCAGCTCGCTAGCGGGGAGCTCCTACAATGAGCAGTTCTTC
TRBV28	.	TRBJ2-2	.	CASSFRSWAGAPGELFF	TGTGCCAGCAGTTTTCGCTCTTGGGCAGGGGCCCCCGGGGAGCTGTTTTTT
TRBV7-6	.	TRBJ2-5	few	CASSLVAPETQYF	TGTGCCAGCAGCTTAGTTGCGCCCGAGACCCAGTACTTC
TRBV7-9	.	TRBJ2-7	.	CSSSLGGVGGMTYEQYF	TGTTCCAGCAGCTTAGGGGGCGTCGGAGGGATGACCTACGAGCAGTACTTC
TRBV5-1	TRBD1	TRBJ2-7	.	CASSVGQGYSYEQYF	TGCGCCAGCAGCGTGGGACAGGGGTACTCCTACGAGCAGTACTTC
TRBV20-1	.	TRBJ1-2	.	CSAIGGYGYTF	TGCAGTGCTATAGGCGGCTATGGCTACACCTTC